This is a list of T cell receptor beta chains from one sample in a study of cytomegalovirus exposure and HLA in healthy donors. This table comes from immunoSEQ multiplex PCR, and its TCRdb copy is limited to in-frame clones, with some not included. The sample has some 180,000 clones, over 75% seen once; the top ten hold about 2.5%. Input material: PBMCs. The source is a woman in her forties or fifties in good health and CMV-seronegative. CDR3s include the opening cysteine and the closing phenylalanine or tryptophan. A D gene is named only where the DNA matches it firmly. Clone sizes are given selectively: once, few, many, or a class where the clone is expanded.

clone_size	v_call	d_call	j_call	cdr3_aa	cdr3_nt
-	TRBV4-1	TRBD2	TRBJ2-1	CASSPTSGRVREGFGEQFF	TGCGCCAGCAGCCCCACTAGCGGGAGAGTCCGAGAGGGGTTTGGTGAGCAGTTCTTC
-	TRBV2	TRBD1	TRBJ1-2	CASAILRTGTYGYTF	TGTGCCAGCGCTATTCTTAGGACAGGGACCTATGGCTACACCTTC
-	TRBV19	TRBD1	TRBJ2-4	CASSPRTGGALAKNIQYF	TGTGCCAGTAGTCCAAGGACAGGGGGCGCTTTGGCCAAAAACATTCAGTACTTC
-	TRBV18	-	TRBJ1-2	CASSPDRVGGYTF	TGTGCCAGCTCACCGGACAGAGTGGGCGGCTACACCTTC
-	TRBV7-8	TRBD2	TRBJ2-7	CASSQWTSGAEQYF	TGTGCCAGCAGCCAATGGACTAGCGGGGCCGAGCAGTACTTC
-	TRBV28	-	TRBJ2-1	CASSLPRSGEQFF	TGTGCCAGCAGTTTACCCCGTTCCGGTGAGCAGTTCTTC
-	TRBV6-5	TRBD1	TRBJ2-7	CASSVDRGHSYEQYF	TGTGCCAGCAGTGTAGACAGGGGGCACTCCTACGAGCAGTACTTC
-	TRBV28	TRBD1	TRBJ2-5	CATRGGQGAPKTQYF	TGTGCCACCAGGGGGGGACAGGGGGCGCCGAAGACCCAGTACTTC
few	TRBV29-1	-	TRBJ1-1	CSAGGYTEAFF	TGTTCTGCCGGGGGGTACACTGAAGCTTTCTTT
-	TRBV6-1	TRBD1	TRBJ1-5	CASSRGLTGNQPQHF	TGTGCCAGCAGTAGGGGGCTAACGGGCAATCAGCCCCAGCATTTT
once	TRBV5-4	TRBD2	TRBJ2-7	CASSHWTSGYEQYF	TGTGCCAGCAGCCACTGGACTAGCGGTTACGAGCAGTACTTC
-	TRBV10-3	-	TRBJ2-5	CAIAEGRGTQYF	TGTGCCATCGCCGAGGGTCGCGGGACCCAGTACTTC
-	TRBV7-6	TRBD2	TRBJ2-2	CASSWVGTSGRAHTGELFF	TGTGCCAGCAGCTGGGTAGGGACTAGCGGGAGGGCGCACACCGGGGAGCTGTTTTTT
-	TRBV7-2	-	TRBJ1-5	CASSLSFNQPQHF	TGTGCCAGCAGCTTATCCTTTAATCAGCCCCAGCATTTT
-	TRBV7-9	-	TRBJ2-1	CASSGGDNEQFF	TGTGCCAGCAGCGGAGGGGACAATGAGCAGTTCTTC
-	TRBV18	TRBD1	TRBJ2-7	CASSSRQITGDEQYF	TGTGCCAGCTCGTCTCGACAGATCACAGGGGACGAGCAGTACTTC
-	TRBV9	TRBD2	TRBJ2-1	CASSAGTSGPGRQFF	TGTGCCAGCAGCGCCGGGACTAGCGGACCGGGGAGGCAGTTCTTC
-	TRBV10-2	TRBD1	TRBJ1-6	CASSPTGYEGALHF	TGCGCCAGCAGCCCGACAGGGTACGAGGGGGCCCTCCACTTT
-	TRBV6-5	-	TRBJ2-2	CASSRRVNTGELFF	TGTGCCAGCAGTCGCAGGGTTAACACCGGGGAGCTGTTTTTT
-	TRBV15	-	TRBJ2-3	CATSRGTGSTDTQYF	TGTGCCACCAGTAGAGGAACGGGTAGCACAGATACGCAGTATTTT
few	TRBV28	TRBD2	TRBJ2-3	CASSLVLAGLSRDTQYF	TGTGCCAGCAGTTTAGTACTAGCGGGACTCAGTAGAGATACGCAGTATTTT
-	TRBV27	TRBD1	TRBJ1-2	CASSRNRQGEDYGYTF	TGTGCCAGCAGCCGAAACCGACAGGGCGAAGACTATGGCTACACCTTC
-	TRBV7-9	-	TRBJ2-2	CASSPAGLITGELFF	TGTGCCAGCAGCCCCGCCGGACTGATCACCGGGGAGCTGTTTTTT
-	TRBV28	-	TRBJ2-7	CASSSRYEQYF	TGTGCCAGCAGTTCCCGCTACGAGCAGTACTTC
once	TRBV11-3	TRBD1	TRBJ2-2	CASSLSWTGSNTGELFF	TGTGCCAGCAGCCTTTCCTGGACAGGTTCGAACACCGGGGAGCTGTTTTTT
few	TRBV19	-	TRBJ1-2	CASSTSRGRLSYGYTF	TGTGCCAGTAGTACGTCGCGGGGGCGTCTCAGCTATGGCTACACCTTC
-	TRBV15	-	TRBJ1-4	CATSRDTETVKLFF	TGTGCCACCAGCCGGGACACCGAAACTGTAAAACTGTTTTTT
few	TRBV5-1	-	TRBJ2-6	CASSLVADYSGANVLTF	TGCGCCAGCAGCTTGGTTGCGGACTACTCTGGGGCCAACGTCCTGACTTTC
-	TRBV4-1	-	TRBJ1-2	CASSQIPQGPHGYTF	TGCGCCAGCAGCCAAATCCCCCAGGGGCCCCATGGCTACACCTTC
-	TRBV5-6	-	TRBJ2-7	CASSLGLAEVQYF	TGTGCCAGCAGCTTGGGGCTAGCTGAGGTGCAGTACTTC
-	TRBV7-6	-	TRBJ1-5	CASSHAGSNQPQHF	TGTGCCAGCAGCCATGCGGGATCAAATCAGCCCCAGCATTTT
-	TRBV7-6	-	TRBJ2-1	CASSLGGQAYNEQFF	TGTGCCAGCAGCCTAGGCGGGCAAGCCTACAATGAGCAGTTCTTC
-	TRBV27	TRBD2	TRBJ2-7	CASSLKSGNTYEQYF	TGTGCCAGCAGTTTAAAGAGCGGGAACACCTACGAGCAGTACTTC
-	TRBV13	TRBD2	TRBJ2-1	CASRDSGRDNEQFF	TGTGCCAGCAGAGATAGCGGGAGGGACAATGAGCAGTTCTTC